The rows below give T cell receptor beta chains drawn from one sample of a study of post-analysis software for immune sequencing data. Each CDR3 protein gets one entry after TCRdb re-called the PCR reads with MiXCR. The sample includes roughly 730,000 distinct CDR3 sequences, 25% to 30% of them seen just once. Sequences were obtained from blood. These receptors originate from a girl aged 10-17 years with multiple sclerosis. The CDR3 runs from the conserved cysteine through the conserved F or W. A D gene is named only where the DNA matches it firmly. Size values are once, few and many counts, or a class for expanded clones, and some rows have none.

size	V	J	D	DNA	CDR3
many	TRBV29-1	TRBJ2-3	NA	TGCAGCGCAGCCAAGAGCACAGATACGCAGTATTTT	CSAAKSTDTQYF
few	TRBV5-1	TRBJ2-4	TRBD2	TGCGCCAGCAGTACTAGCGGGGCGAACTCCAACATTCAGTACTTC	CASSTSGANSNIQYF
many	TRBV29-1	TRBJ2-1	TRBD2	TGCAGCGTCGAACCGGGACTAGCGGGAGATAATGAGCAGTTCTTC	CSVEPGLAGDNEQFF
few	TRBV3-1	TRBJ2-1	TRBD1	TGTGCCAGCAGCCAAAGGGGGCCTAACTACAATGAGCAGTTCTTC	CASSQRGPNYNEQFF
NA	TRBV6-4	TRBJ2-1	NA	TGTGCCAGCAGTTTCGCCCTACCCAATGAGCAGTTCTTC	CASSFALPNEQFF
NA	TRBV5-1	TRBJ2-1	TRBD2	TGCGCCAGCAGCTGGACCGGGACTAGCTCTTACAATGAGCAGTTCTTC	CASSWTGTSSYNEQFF
few	TRBV9	TRBJ2-5	NA	TGTGCCAGCAGCTATGGGCCTGAGACCCAGTACTTC	CASSYGPETQYF
NA	TRBV5-1	TRBJ2-5	TRBD2	TGCGCCAGCAGCCAACCGGGGGGAGTTTACCAAGAGACCCAGTACTTC	CASSQPGGVYQETQYF
few	TRBV7-2	TRBJ2-3	NA	TGTGCCAGCAGCTTAAGCCAGTGGAGCACAGATACGCAGTATTTT	CASSLSQWSTDTQYF
NA	TRBV20-1	TRBJ2-7	NA	TGCAGTGCTAGAGGCAGGATGTACGAGCAGTACTTC	CSARGRMYEQYF
NA	TRBV19	TRBJ1-5	NA	TGTGCCAGTACCAGGACAAGCAATCAGCCCCAGCATTTT	CASTRTSNQPQHF
NA	TRBV20-1	TRBJ1-1	NA	TGCAGTGCTAGAATACTAACAGGGTGGGCTGAAGCTTTCTTT	CSARILTGWAEAFF
NA	TRBV7-2	TRBJ2-7	NA	TGTGCCAGCAGCTTAACCGGATTCTCCTACGAGCAGTACTTC	CASSLTGFSYEQYF
many	TRBV29-1	TRBJ2-6	NA	TGCAGCGTCACCGGCCCCAGCTCTGGGGCCAACGTCCTGACTTTC	CSVTGPSSGANVLTF
NA	TRBV12-3/TRBV12-4	TRBJ2-4	NA	TGTGTCAGCAATCGCGCTGGGGACCCCCACGAAAAAAACATTCAGTACTTC	CVSNRAGDPHEKNIQYF
NA	TRBV11-2	TRBJ2-2	NA	TGTGCCAGCAGCTCGCGGATGGGAAACACCGGGGAGCTGTTTTTT	CASSSRMGNTGELFF
NA	TRBV28	TRBJ2-1	NA	TGTGCCAGCAGTACGCATACCGGGATTGCCAGAGGTCTCTCTGAGCAGTTCTTC	CASSTHTGIARGLSEQFF
few	TRBV6-6	TRBJ1-1	NA	TGTGCCAGCAGTTACGAGGGGGGAGTGAACACTGAAGCTTTCTTT	CASSYEGGVNTEAFF
NA	TRBV2	TRBJ2-5	TRBD1	TGTGCCAGCAGTGAAAGCCGGGGACAGGGAGAGACCCAGTACTTC	CASSESRGQGETQYF
NA	TRBV4-2	TRBJ1-4	TRBD1	TGTGCCAGCAGCCAACCCGGGACAGCAACTAATGAAAAACTGTTTTTT	CASSQPGTATNEKLFF
few	TRBV7-9	TRBJ2-3	TRBD2	TGTGCCAGCAGCTCGACTAGCGGGAGGGCAGATACGCAGTATTTT	CASSSTSGRADTQYF
NA	TRBV20-1	TRBJ2-7	TRBD1	TGCAGTGCTACCAGGGGGTTAAGCGAGCAGTACTTC	CSATRGLSEQYF
NA	TRBV20-1	TRBJ2-3	TRBD2	TGCAGTGCCTCAGCCGCCGGGACTAGCGGGGCAGATACGCAGTATTTT	CSASAAGTSGADTQYF
NA	TRBV7-2	TRBJ1-4	TRBD1	TGTGCCAGCAGCTTGAAGACAGGGGGGACTGAACTGTTTTTT	CASSLKTGGTELFF
NA	TRBV6-1	TRBJ1-5	TRBD1	TGTGCCAGCAGTGACCGGGACAGGGTGAATTATAGCAATCAGCCCCAGCATTTT	CASSDRDRVNYSNQPQHF
NA	TRBV11-3	TRBJ2-3	TRBD2	TGTGCCAGCAGCCCCGGGCGATTAGCGGGAGTCGAAACGCAGTATTTT	CASSPGRLAGVETQYF
NA	TRBV20-1	TRBJ2-1	NA	TGTTCCGAGAGACCCTACTCCTACAATGAGCAGTTCTTC	CSERPYSYNEQFF